The 10 T cell receptor beta chains below all came from one sample that was sequenced in a study of cytomegalovirus exposure and HLA in healthy donors. The PCR ran on 60 Vbeta and 13 Jbeta primers. Clones were read by immunoSEQ multiplex PCR, and TCRdb kept only the in-frame ones, dropping some. The sample shows hundreds of thousands of clones, over 75% of them seen only once. The sequenced sample was PBMCs. These receptor sequences come from a boy aged 10-17 years in good health and CMV-seronegative.

This sequence joins TRBV11-1 and TRBJ1-1, with 10 bases aligning to TRBD1. V shed 5 bases and J 1 base; nucleotides not matched to a gene: 4. CDR3 length: 15 amino acids. Germline V CDR1 and CDR2: SGHAT, FQDESV (reference sequence). The CDR3 nucleotides read TGTGCCAGCAGCAGGACAGGGGGAACGAACACTGAAGCTTTCTTT. Encoded protein: CASSRTGGTNTEAFF.

J is TRBJ1-1 and V is TRBV6-6, with D possibly matching TRBD1 (5 bases). This CDR3 has 13 amino acids. V shed 5 bases and J shed 0 bases, with 7 bases lying between them. Germline V lookup: CDR1 MNHNY, CDR2 SVGAGI (reference sequence). The CDR3 protein is CASSTGMNTEAFF. Written as DNA, the CDR3 is TGTGCCAGCAGTACAGGAATGAACACTGAAGCTTTCTTT.

V usage is TRBV6-1 and J usage is TRBJ2-2; D is undetermined. CDR3 length: 13 residues. The V gene's germline CDR1 is MNHNS and CDR2 SASEGT. Trimming removed 8 bases at V and 6 bases at J, with 13 bases between. CDR3: CASRQVGAGELFF. CDR3 nucleotides: TGTGCCAGCCGTCAAGTGGGCGCCGGGGAGCTGTTTTTT.

A single count supports this clone. The V call is TRBV5-6, the J call TRBJ2-6, with TRBD1 matching 12 bases. V was pared by 5 bases and J by 0 bases, with 3 bases of the junction left unmatched. CDR3 size: 17 residues. CDR1 is SGHDT, CDR2 YYEEEE, per germline. CDR3 residues: CASSPGQGASGANVLTF. CDR3 coding DNA: TGTGCCAGCAGTCCGGGACAGGGGGCCTCTGGGGCCAACGTCCTGACTTTC.

The J gene is TRBJ2-7, the V gene TRBV6-5; 7 nucleotides line up with TRBD2. There are 15 residues in the CDR3. Germline assignment: CDR1 MNHEY and CDR2 SVGAGI. V was pared by 6 bases and J by 2 bases, with 10 bases of the junction left unmatched. Here the CDR3 reads CASSPRRGSPYEQYF. The CDR3 DNA is TGTGCCAGCAGCCCTCGTCGCGGGAGCCCCTACGAGCAGTACTTC.

Note on this clone: This specimen includes other DNA sequences encoding the same CDR3. The chain uses TRBV4-1 and TRBJ2-7; 7 bases are shared with TRBD1. V was clipped by 4 bases and J by 4 bases; unmatched bases: 7. Germline loops: CDR1 MGHRA, CDR2 YSYEKL. This CDR3 region has 14 residues. The CDR3 DNA sequence: TGCGCCAGCAGCCTCGGGCAGGGGGTATACGAGCAGTACTTC. Its protein product is CASSLGQGVYEQYF.

This clone appeared once. The CDR3 loop is CASSGSGNQETQYF. The CDR3 DNA reads as TGTGCCAGCAGCGGGAGCGGGAATCAAGAGACCCAGTACTTC. The V call is TRBV9, the J call TRBJ2-5; TRBD2 matches 7 bases. Per the germline V gene, CDR1 is SGDLS and CDR2 is YYNGEE. This CDR3 region has 14 residues. Unmatched junction bases numbered 4, after V lost 3 bases and J lost 2 bases. The full variable domain, its missing parts supplied by reference TRBV9 and TRBJ2-5, is DSGVTQTPKHLITATGQRVTLRCSPRSGDLSVYWYQQSLDQGLQFLIQYYNGEERAKGNILERFSAQQFPDLHSELNLSSLELGDSALYFCASSGSGNQETQYFGPGTRLLVL.

V gene TRBV5-6 combines with J gene TRBJ1-1; 9 nucleotides agree with TRBD1. This CDR3 contains 16 residues. The germline CDR1 and CDR2 sequences are SGHDT and YYEEEE. With V trimmed by 1 base and J by 3 bases, 7 bases remained unmatched. CDR3 loop: CASSLLPGQGYTEAFF. CDR3 coding DNA: TGTGCCAGCAGCTTGCTTCCGGGACAGGGATACACTGAAGCTTTCTTT.

This clone appeared a few times. The V gene is TRBV5-1, the J gene TRBJ1-1; 7 nucleotides line up with TRBD1. The J segment lost 3 bases and the V segment lost 0 bases, leaving 5 bases of the junction unmatched. CDR1 is SGHRS and CDR2 is YFSETQ in the germline V gene. The CDR3 totals 15 residues. The CDR3 coding sequence is TGCGCCAGCAGCTTGGACAGGGGTTGGGACACTGAAGCTTTCTTT. This sequence encodes CASSLDRGWDTEAFF.

Turning to this clone: The junction departs from the called germline gene at one end, perhaps through a read error. This sequence joins TRBV4-2 and TRBJ2-1, with 12 bases lining up with TRBD2. The CDR3 is 16 residues long. The germline gives CDR1 LGHNA, CDR2 YNFKEQ. DNA for the CDR3: TGTGCCGGCAGCCAAGGGCAACTAGCGGGAGGAAATGAGCAGTTCTTC. This gives the protein CAGSQGQLAGGNEQFF.